These 15 T cell receptor beta chains were all obtained from the same sample, sequenced in a study of CD8 T cells in Susac syndrome. Reverse transcription of roughly 0.5 to 1 ug RNA was performed with random hexamers. TCRdb itself ran the immunoSEQ multiplex PCR reads through MiXCR, one entry per CDR3 protein. The repertoire holds 150,000 to 200,000 distinct CDR3 sequences, 90% to 95% seen once, with 0.085% to 0.1% in the top ten. Sequences were obtained from CD4+ T cells from PBMCs. These TCRs come from a human donor with Susac syndrome.

This clonotype was seen a few times. The chain joins TRBV19 to TRBJ2-7; TRBD1 aligns across 8 bases. The CDR3 length is 13 residues. Germline V gene data show CDR1 as LNHDA and CDR2 as SQIVND (reference sequence). V gave up 5 bases and J gave up 3 bases; unmatched junction bases: 3. The CDR3 DNA follows: TGTGCCAGTAGTTCAGGACAGGGCTACGAGCAGTACTTC. It encodes CASSSGQGYEQYF.

V usage is TRBV4-1 and J usage is TRBJ1-5; perhaps TRBD1 as D (5 bases). The CDR3 is 14 amino acids. CDR1 and CDR2 from the germline V gene are MGHRA and YSYEKL. The V and J ends lost 2 bases and 6 bases respectively, with 11 bases between them. The CDR3, as DNA: TGCGCCAGCAGCCAACAGGGTGGGGGTCAGCCCCAGCATTTT. As protein: CASSQQGGGQPQHF.

The gene calls are TRBV20-1 and TRBJ2-1; TRBD2 matches 16 bases. The V segment lost 3 bases and the J segment 10 bases; nucleotides outside the gene matches: 6. Germline CDR1 and CDR2: DFQATT and SNEGSKA (reference sequence). This CDR3 spans 15 amino acids. The CDR3 region is CSASLGTSGRGEQFF. DNA for the CDR3: TGCAGTGCTAGCCTGGGGACTAGCGGGAGGGGGGAGCAGTTCTTC.

The chain combines TRBV4-1 with TRBJ1-5, with unresolved D. The CDR3 length is 18 residues. CDR1 is MGHRA, CDR2 YSYEKL, per germline. V dropped 1 base and J dropped 5 bases, with 21 bases sitting between them. The chain's CDR3 is CASSQVDLGFSSYQPQHF. CDR3 DNA: TGCGCCAGCAGCCAAGTGGATCTGGGTTTCTCCTCCTATCAGCCCCAGCATTTT.

The chain employs TRBV3-1 and TRBJ1-4; weak D call: TRBD1 (6 bases). This CDR3 has 16 amino acids. The V end was cut by 4 bases, the J end by 8 bases, with 20 bases between. The germline CDR1 and CDR2 sequences are LGHDT and YNNKEL (reference sequence). CDR3 sequence reads: CASSPLGRGMGEKLFF. The CDR3 region has the DNA TGTGCCAGCAGCCCCCTTGGTAGGGGGATGGGGGAAAAACTGTTTTTT.

V and J are TRBV20-1 and TRBJ1-6; possible D gene TRBD1, 6 bases. This CDR3 has 14 amino acids. Trimming shortened V by 3 bases and J by 7 bases, and 13 bases separated the two germline ends. In germline, CDR1 is DFQATT, CDR2 SNEGSKA (reference sequence). The DNA of the CDR3 is TGCAGTGCTAGCCTTGTACAGGGAAATTCACCCCTCCACTTT. Protein sequence: CSASLVQGNSPLHF.

The rearrangement links TRBV6-2 or TRBV6-3 to TRBJ2-2; 11 nucleotides match TRBD2. The CDR3 extends over 17 amino acids. Per the germline V gene, CDR1 is MNHEY and CDR2 is SVGEGT. The V gene end was trimmed by 4 bases and the J gene end by 4 bases; junction bases not matched to a gene: 8. The CDR3 DNA reads as TGTGCCAGCAGTTGGTCTAGCGGGAGGCCCCCCACCGGGGAGCTGTTTTTT. Translated, it gives CASSWSSGRPPTGELFF.

This rearrangement joins TRBV7-9 to TRBJ2-1, with 9 positions matching TRBD1. Germline CDR1 is SEHNR and CDR2 is FQNEAQ (reference sequence). J was trimmed by 4 bases and V by 2 bases; bases with no gene match: 3. The CDR3 spans 15 residues. The CDR3 sequence is CASSLRGQGYNEQFF. For the CDR3, the DNA is TGTGCCAGCAGCTTAAGGGGACAGGGATACAATGAGCAGTTCTTC.

The DNA for the CDR3 is TGTGCCAGCAGCTGGGGGACTAGCGGGGGGCGGGATGAGCAGTTCTTC. It yields the protein CASSWGTSGGRDEQFF. The rearrangement links TRBV7-9 to TRBJ2-1, with 15 nucleotides matching TRBD2. This CDR3 is built from 16 residues. V was pared by 4 bases and J by 8 bases, with 6 bases of the junction left unmatched. Germline CDR1 is SEHNR and CDR2 is FQNEAQ (reference sequence).

The V gene is TRBV12-3 or TRBV12-4, the J gene TRBJ1-2; a weak D match, TRBD1 (6 bases). This CDR3 region has 16 residues. Trimming removed 6 bases from V and 7 bases from J, with 24 bases in between. The CDR3 sequence is CASSPFNIGGFGGYTF. In DNA form, the CDR3 reads TGTGCCAGCAGCCCATTCAATATCGGGGGCTTCGGTGGCTACACCTTC.

This clonotype showed up just once. J is TRBJ2-2 and V is TRBV2; D remains ambiguous. V lost 4 bases, J lost 3 bases, and 6 bases lay in between. The V gene's germline CDR1 is SNHLY and CDR2 FYNNEI. This CDR3 is built from 13 residues. The chain's CDR3 is CASSVDDTGELFF. CDR3 nucleotide sequence: TGTGCCAGCAGTGTCGATGACACCGGGGAGCTGTTTTTT. Filled out from reference TRBV2 and TRBJ2-2, the complete variable domain reads EPEVTQTPSHQVTQMGQEVILRCVPISNHLYFYWYRQILGQKVEFLVSFYNNEISEKSEIFDDQFSVERPDGSNFTLKIRSTKLEDSAMYFCASSVDDTGELFFGEGSRLTVL.

The V and J genes are TRBV29-1 and TRBJ2-1, with D unclear. The CDR3 runs 15 residues. Germline CDR1 SQVTM, CDR2 ANQGSEA. V was trimmed by 1 base and J by 3 bases, leaving 13 bases between them. CDR3 bases: TGCAGCGTTGAAGTTCAGGAGAGCTACTACAATGAGCAGTTCTTC. It encodes CSVEVQESYYNEQFF.

The chain joins TRBV20-1 to TRBJ2-7; D unclear. The V and J ends lost 3 bases and 0 bases respectively, with 9 bases between them. The CDR3 consists of 13 residues. Germline CDR1 DFQATT, CDR2 SNEGSKA (reference sequence). CDR3 DNA: TGCAGTGCTAGCCCACCCAGCTCCTACGAGCAGTACTTC. This sequence encodes CSASPPSSYEQYF.

CDR3 in amino acids: CASTSPGGTDTQYF. The CDR3, as DNA: TGTGCCAGCACCTCCCCCGGGGGCACAGATACGCAGTATTTT. This chain uses TRBV28 with TRBJ2-3; TRBD2 might be the D (5 bases). Trimming stripped 7 bases from V and 1 base from J, with 12 bases between. Per the germline V gene, CDR1 is MDHEN and CDR2 is SYDVKM. CDR3 length: 14 residues.

The chain employs TRBV7-8 and TRBJ2-3; TRBD2 is a possible D gene (5 bases). Germline lookup yields CDR1 SGHVS and CDR2 FQNEAQ. V was trimmed by 0 bases and J by 1 base, leaving 8 bases between them. The CDR3 has 15 amino acids. The CDR3: CASSLAGAGTDTQYF. The CDR3, as DNA: TGTGCCAGCAGCTTAGCGGGAGCCGGCACAGATACGCAGTATTTT.